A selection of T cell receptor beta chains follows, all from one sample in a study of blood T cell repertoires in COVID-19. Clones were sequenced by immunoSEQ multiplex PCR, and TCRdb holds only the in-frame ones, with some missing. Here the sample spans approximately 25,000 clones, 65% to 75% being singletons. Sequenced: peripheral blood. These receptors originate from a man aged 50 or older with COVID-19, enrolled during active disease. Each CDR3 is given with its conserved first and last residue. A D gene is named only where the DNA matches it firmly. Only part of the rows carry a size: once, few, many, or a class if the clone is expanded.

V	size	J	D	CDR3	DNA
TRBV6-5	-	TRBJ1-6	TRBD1	CASSYDRVNSPLHF	TGTGCCAGCAGTTACGACAGGGTTAATTCACCCCTCCACTTT
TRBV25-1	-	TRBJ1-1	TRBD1	CASSGLQGTSNTEAFF	TGTGCCAGCAGTGGTTTACAGGGGACGTCGAACACTGAAGCTTTCTTT
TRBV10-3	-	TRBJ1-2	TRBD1	CAISGGTEAGYTF	TGTGCCATCAGTGGGGGGACAGAGGCCGGCTACACCTTC
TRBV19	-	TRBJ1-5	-	CASSYGLGQPQHF	TGTGCCAGTAGTTATGGACTGGGTCAGCCCCAGCATTTT
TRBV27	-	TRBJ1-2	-	CASSLRTGFGGYTF	TGTGCCAGCAGTTTAAGAACAGGGTTCGGGGGCTACACCTTC
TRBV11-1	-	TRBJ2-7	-	CASSPQDYEQYF	TGTGCCAGCAGCCCCCAGGACTACGAGCAGTACTTC
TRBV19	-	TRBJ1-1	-	CASTGVSEAFF	TGTGCCAGTACAGGGGTGAGTGAAGCTTTCTTT
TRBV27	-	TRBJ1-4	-	CASSFRVNEKLFF	TGTGCCAGCAGTTTCAGGGTAAATGAAAAACTGTTTTTT
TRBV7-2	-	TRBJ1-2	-	CASRKPGLYGYTF	TGTGCCAGCAGAAAACCGGGTCTCTATGGCTACACCTTC
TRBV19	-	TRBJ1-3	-	CASSIAGRDSGNTIYF	TGTGCCAGTAGCATTGCGGGCAGAGACTCTGGAAACACCATATATTTT
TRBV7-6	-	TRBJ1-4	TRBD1	CASSLGWGQSNEKLFF	TGTGCCAGCAGCTTAGGGTGGGGACAGAGTAATGAAAAACTGTTTTTT
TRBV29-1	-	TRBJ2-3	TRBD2	CSVEGGRAADTQYF	TGCAGCGTTGAAGGCGGGAGAGCCGCAGATACGCAGTATTTT
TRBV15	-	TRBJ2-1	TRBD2	CATRLTSGRFGNEQFF	TGTGCCACCCGTCTAACTAGCGGGAGATTCGGCAATGAGCAGTTCTTC
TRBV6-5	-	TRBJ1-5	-	CASSSPTGGEPQHF	TGTGCCAGCAGTTCTCCGACGGGGGGGGAGCCCCAGCATTTT
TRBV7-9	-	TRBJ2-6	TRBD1	CASSPGQGATSGANVLTF	TGTGCCAGCAGCCCGGGACAGGGGGCGACCTCTGGGGCCAACGTCCTGACTTTC
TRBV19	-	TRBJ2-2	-	CASSSGVGGSENTGELFF	TGTGCCAGTAGCTCGGGGGTTGGGGGGTCCGAGAACACCGGGGAGCTGTTTTTT
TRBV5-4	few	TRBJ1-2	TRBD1	CASSPGQANYGYTF	TGTGCCAGCAGCCCGGGACAGGCCAACTATGGCTACACCTTC
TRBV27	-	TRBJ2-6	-	CASSLGASGANVLTF	TGTGCCAGCAGTTTAGGGGCCTCTGGGGCCAACGTCCTGACTTTC
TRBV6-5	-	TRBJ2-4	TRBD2	CASTIRVGGENIQYF	TGTGCCAGCACTATAAGGGTCGGGGGGGAAAACATTCAGTACTTC
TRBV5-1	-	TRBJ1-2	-	CASSLDAGINYGYTF	TGCGCCAGCAGCTTGGACGCAGGAATAAACTATGGCTACACCTTC
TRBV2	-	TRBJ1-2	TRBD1	CASRRTGTLSYGYTF	TGTGCCAGCAGGAGGACAGGGACCCTGAGCTATGGCTACACCTTC
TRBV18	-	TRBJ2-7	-	CASSPTGEYEQYF	TGTGCCAGCTCACCAACGGGAGAGTACGAGCAGTACTTC
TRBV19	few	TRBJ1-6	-	CANHRTSSWDNSPLHF	TGTGCCAATCATCGGACATCGAGTTGGGATAATTCACCCCTCCACTTT
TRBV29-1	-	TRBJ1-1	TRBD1	CSVESGQFGVTEAFF	TGCAGCGTTGAATCGGGACAGTTTGGGGTCACTGAAGCTTTCTTT
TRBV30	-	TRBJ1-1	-	CAWSWEGQAFF	TGTGCCTGGAGTTGGGAGGGACAAGCTTTCTTT
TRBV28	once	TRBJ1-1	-	CASSLGAGQPKRENTEAFF	TGTGCCAGCAGTTTAGGGGCAGGGCAGCCCAAAAGGGAGAACACTGAAGCTTTCTTT
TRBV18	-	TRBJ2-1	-	CASSGDSSYNEQFF	TGTGCCAGCTCTGGAGACAGCTCCTACAATGAGCAGTTCTTC
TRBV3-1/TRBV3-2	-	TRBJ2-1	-	CASSPSGSSYNEQFF	TGTGCCAGCAGCCCCTCGGGTAGCTCCTACAATGAGCAGTTCTTC
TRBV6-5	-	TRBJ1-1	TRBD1	CASRGTGGFTEAFF	TGTGCCAGCAGGGGGACAGGGGGGTTTACTGAAGCTTTCTTT
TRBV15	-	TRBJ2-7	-	CATSRGTLPGEQYF	TGTGCCACCAGCAGAGGGACACTCCCTGGCGAGCAGTACTTC